This TCR beta chain stems from a study of blood T cell repertoires in COVID-19. Whole-study context: Samples of COVID-19 (acute and convalescent) were obtained from the United States, Italy and Spain. From T cells, B-cell-depleted T cells, or PBMCs came the material, which was cDNA or gDNA.

Under the authors' procedure: Amplification from reference gene primers served as the basis for estimated nucleated cell counts. Sequencing used immunoSEQ multiplex PCR; TCRdb keeps in-frame clones, though not all of them. The DNA was the basis for D and trimming; V, J and clone size are from that table. The sample shows under 150,000 clones, about 87% of them seen only once. CDR1 is SGHNT and CDR2 is YYREEE in the germline V gene (reference sequence). V lost 4 bases, J lost 2 bases, and 5 bases stayed unmatched. This CDR3 is built from 14 residues. J is TRBJ2-5 and V is TRBV5-4; TRBD1 aligns across 7 bases. Specimen: peripheral blood. The receptor comes from a human donor in a cohort sampled during active COVID-19. CDR3 loop: CASSKDRAQETQYF. CDR3 DNA: TGTGCCAGCAGCAAAGACAGGGCACAAGAGACCCAGTACTTC.